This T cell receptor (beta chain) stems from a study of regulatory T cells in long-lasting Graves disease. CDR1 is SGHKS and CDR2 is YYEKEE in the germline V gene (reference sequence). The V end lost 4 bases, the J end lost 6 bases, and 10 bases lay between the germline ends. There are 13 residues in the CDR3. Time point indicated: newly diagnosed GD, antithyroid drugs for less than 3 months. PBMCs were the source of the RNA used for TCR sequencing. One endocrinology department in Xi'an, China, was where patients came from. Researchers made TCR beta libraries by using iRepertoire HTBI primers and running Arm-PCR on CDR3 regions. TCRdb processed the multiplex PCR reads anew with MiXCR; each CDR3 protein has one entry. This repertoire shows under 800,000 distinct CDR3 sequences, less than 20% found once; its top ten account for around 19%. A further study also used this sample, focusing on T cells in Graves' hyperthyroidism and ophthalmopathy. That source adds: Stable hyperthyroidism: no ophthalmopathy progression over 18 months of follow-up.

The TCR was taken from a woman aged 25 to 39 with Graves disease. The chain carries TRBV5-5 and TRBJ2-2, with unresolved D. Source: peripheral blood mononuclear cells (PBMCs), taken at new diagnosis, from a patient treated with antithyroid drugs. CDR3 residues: CASSPQIAGELFF. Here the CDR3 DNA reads TGTGCCAGCAGCCCCCAGATCGCCGGGGAGCTGTTTTTT. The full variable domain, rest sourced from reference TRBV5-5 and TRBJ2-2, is DAGVTQSPTHLIKTRGQQVTLRCSPISGHKSVSWYQQVLGQGPQFIFQYYEKEERGRGNFPDRFSARQFPNYSSELNVNALLLGDSALYLCASSPQIAGELFFGEGSRLTVL.